This TCR beta chain was identified during a study of Graves' ophthalmopathy and Graves' hyperthyroidism. Study observations and caveats: Most thyroid clonotypes with frequency above 0.001 were detected in blood too.

The V gene's germline CDR1 is KGHDR and CDR2 SFDVKD. The CDR3 has 18 residues. Exclusion covered patients with other autoimmune diseases or uncontrolled infections (as well as pregnancy or lactation). PBMCs were obtained from roughly 9 ml of fresh peripheral blood. Investigators amplified TCR beta CDR3 regions from RNA transcripts. HTBI primers served in a first-round RT-PCR, which a second-round multiplex PCR followed. Via MiXCR, TCRdb re-called the multiplex PCR reads, giving one row per CDR3 protein. The repertoire includes 650,000 to 900,000 distinct CDR3 sequences, roughly two fifths of them detected once, and 40% to 45% sits in the top ten. A remark on this clonotype: Antigen: not known. Mismatch with germline at one junction end may stem from a read error.

The rearrangement uses TRBV24-1 and TRBJ1-3; D unresolved. This receptor was taken from an adult man with Graves' ophthalmopathy. Input material: peripheral blood. Here the CDR3 DNA reads TGTGTCACCAGTGATTTGGGCACGGCGACTCCCCTTGGAAACACCATATATTTT. Its translation: CVTSDLGTATPLGNTIYF.